This TCR beta chain was identified in a study of shared clonotypes between healthy human individuals. Across the study: The donors, two women and three men, were aged 18 to 49. Every donor yielded three CD4 naive, three CD4 memory, two CD8 naive and one CD8 memory plate.

Naive CD8 populations comprised CD45RO-negative cells positively selected for CCR7, excluding terminally differentiated effector memory CD45RA+ cells. Genomic DNA (from each subset) was split evenly across several immunoSEQ plates. As handled by the study authors: Junction-only sequences without quality scores came from ImmunoSEQ, so filtering differed. Using immunoSEQ multiplex PCR, the repertoire was profiled, and TCRdb retains in-frame clones only, with some absent. Clone size and the V and J calls come from that table; the DNA yielded D and trimming. This table holds about 590,000 clones, roughly 95% found once. There are 15 residues in the CDR3. Trimming removed 6 bases at V and 5 bases at J, with 19 bases between. Per germline, CDR1 MNHEY and CDR2 SMNVEV (reference sequence).

The chain combines TRBV27 with TRBJ1-1; no clear D gene. The sample was naive CD8+ T cells sorted from blood. The receptor was derived from a woman aged 25 to 45 in good health. CDR3 DNA sequence: TGTGCCAGCAGCCTCGGCGGGGTAACGACAACTGAAGCTTTCTTT. This sequence encodes CASSLGGVTTTEAFF.